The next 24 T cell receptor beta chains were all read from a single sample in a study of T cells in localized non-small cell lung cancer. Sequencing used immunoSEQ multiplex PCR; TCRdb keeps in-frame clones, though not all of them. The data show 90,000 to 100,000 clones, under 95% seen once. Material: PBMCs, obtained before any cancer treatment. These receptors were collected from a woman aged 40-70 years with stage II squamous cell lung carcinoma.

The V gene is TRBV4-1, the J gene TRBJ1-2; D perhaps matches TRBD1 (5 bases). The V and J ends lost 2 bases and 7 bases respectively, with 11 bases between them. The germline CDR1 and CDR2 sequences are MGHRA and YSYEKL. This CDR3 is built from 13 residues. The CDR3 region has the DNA TGCGCCAGCAGCCAACAGACAGTATTTGGCTACACCTTC. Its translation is CASSQQTVFGYTF.

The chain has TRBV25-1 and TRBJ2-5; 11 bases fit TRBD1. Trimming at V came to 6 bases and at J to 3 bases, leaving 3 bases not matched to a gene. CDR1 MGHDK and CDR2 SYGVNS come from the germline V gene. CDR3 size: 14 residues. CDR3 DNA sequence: TGTGCCAGCAGAGGACAGGGGGCGAAAGAGACCCAGTACTTC. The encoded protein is CASRGQGAKETQYF. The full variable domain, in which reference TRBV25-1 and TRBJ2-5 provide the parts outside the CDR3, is EADIYQTPRYLVIGTGKKITLECSQTMGHDKMYWYQQDPGMELHLIHYSYGVNSTEKGDLSSESTVSRIRTEHFPLTLESARPSHTSQYLCASRGQGAKETQYFGPGTRLLVL.

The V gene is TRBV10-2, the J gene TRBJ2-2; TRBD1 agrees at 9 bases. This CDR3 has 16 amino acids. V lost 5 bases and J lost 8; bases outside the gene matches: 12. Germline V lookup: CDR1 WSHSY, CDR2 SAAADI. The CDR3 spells CASSQGGQGGAGELFF. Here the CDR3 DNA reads TGCGCCAGCAGTCAAGGGGGACAGGGAGGTGCAGGGGAGCTGTTTTTT.

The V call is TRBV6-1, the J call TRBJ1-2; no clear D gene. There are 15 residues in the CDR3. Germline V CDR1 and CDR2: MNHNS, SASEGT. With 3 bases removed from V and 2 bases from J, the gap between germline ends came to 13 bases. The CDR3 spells CASSDGSKLNYGYTF. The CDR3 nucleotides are TGTGCCAGCAGTGACGGGAGCAAACTCAACTATGGCTACACCTTC.

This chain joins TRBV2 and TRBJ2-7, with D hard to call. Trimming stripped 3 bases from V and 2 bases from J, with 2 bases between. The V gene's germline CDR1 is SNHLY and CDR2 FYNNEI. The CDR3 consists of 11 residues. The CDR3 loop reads CASSDPYEQYF. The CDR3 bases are TGTGCCAGCAGTGACCCCTACGAGCAGTACTTC.

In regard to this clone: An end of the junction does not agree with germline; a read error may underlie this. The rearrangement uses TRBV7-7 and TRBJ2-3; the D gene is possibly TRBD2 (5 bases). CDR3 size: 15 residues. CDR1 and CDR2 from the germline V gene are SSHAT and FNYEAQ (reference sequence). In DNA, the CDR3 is TGTGCTAGCAGCTTACGGGTTAGAGGGCCAGATACGCAGTATTTT. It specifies CASSLRVRGPDTQYF.

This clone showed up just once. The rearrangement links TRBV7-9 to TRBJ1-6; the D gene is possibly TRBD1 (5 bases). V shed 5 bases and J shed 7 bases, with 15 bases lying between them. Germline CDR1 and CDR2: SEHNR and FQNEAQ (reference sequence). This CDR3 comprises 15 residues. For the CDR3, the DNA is TGTGCCAGCAGCCCCTCACAGGTGTTGAATTCACCCCTCCACTTT. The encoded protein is CASSPSQVLNSPLHF.

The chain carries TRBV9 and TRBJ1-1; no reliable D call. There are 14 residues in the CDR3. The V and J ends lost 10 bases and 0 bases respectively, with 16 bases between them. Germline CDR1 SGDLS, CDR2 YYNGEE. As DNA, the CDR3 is TGTGCCCCTAGCCAAGACCTAGTGAACACTGAAGCTTTCTTT. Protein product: CAPSQDLVNTEAFF.

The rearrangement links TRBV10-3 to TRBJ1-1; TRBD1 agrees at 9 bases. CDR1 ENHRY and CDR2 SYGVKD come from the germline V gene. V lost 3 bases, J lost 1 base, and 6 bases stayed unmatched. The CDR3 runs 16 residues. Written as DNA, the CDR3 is TGTGCCATCAGTGAACAGGGGGCAGGTAAGAACACTGAAGCTTTCTTT. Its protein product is CAISEQGAGKNTEAFF.

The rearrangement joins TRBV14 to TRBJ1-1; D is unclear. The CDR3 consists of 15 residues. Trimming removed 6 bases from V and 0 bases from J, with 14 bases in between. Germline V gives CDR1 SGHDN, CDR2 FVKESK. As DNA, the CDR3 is TGTGCCAGCAGTCCTAACCTGCTTGTGAACACTGAAGCTTTCTTT. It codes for CASSPNLLVNTEAFF.

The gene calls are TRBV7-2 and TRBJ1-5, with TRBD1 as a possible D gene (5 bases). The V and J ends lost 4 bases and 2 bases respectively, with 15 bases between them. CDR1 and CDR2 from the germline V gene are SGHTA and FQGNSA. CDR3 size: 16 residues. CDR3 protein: CASSWNGAGGNQPQHF. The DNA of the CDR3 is TGTGCCAGCAGCTGGAACGGGGCGGGGGGCAATCAGCCCCAGCATTTT.

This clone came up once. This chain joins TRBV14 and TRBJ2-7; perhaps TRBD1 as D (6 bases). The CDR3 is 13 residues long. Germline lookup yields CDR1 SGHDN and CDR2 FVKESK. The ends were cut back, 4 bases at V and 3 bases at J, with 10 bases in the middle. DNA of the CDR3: TGTGCCAGCAGCCTCACAGGGTTCTACGAGCAGTACTTC. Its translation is CASSLTGFYEQYF.

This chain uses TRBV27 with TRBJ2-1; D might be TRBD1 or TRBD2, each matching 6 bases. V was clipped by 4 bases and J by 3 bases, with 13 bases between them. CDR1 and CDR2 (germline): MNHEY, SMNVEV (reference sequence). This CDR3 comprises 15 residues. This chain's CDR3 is CASSSSGARYNEQFF. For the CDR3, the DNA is TGTGCCAGCAGTTCCTCGGGGGCCCGCTACAATGAGCAGTTCTTC.

Here the CDR3 reads CASSLGGAYGYTF. CDR3 in DNA: TGTGCCAGCAGCTTAGGAGGGGCCTATGGCTACACCTTC. The J gene is TRBJ1-2, the V gene TRBV7-2; possibly TRBD1 for D (5 bases). The CDR3 has 13 amino acids. The V gene's germline CDR1 is SGHTA and CDR2 FQGNSA. Deletions cut 1 base from V and 4 bases from J, with 7 bases between.

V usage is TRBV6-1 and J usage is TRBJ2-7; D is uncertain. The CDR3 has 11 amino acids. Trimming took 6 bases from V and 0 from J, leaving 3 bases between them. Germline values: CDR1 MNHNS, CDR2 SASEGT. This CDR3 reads CASSHSYEQYF. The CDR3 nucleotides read TGTGCCAGCAGCCACTCCTACGAGCAGTACTTC.

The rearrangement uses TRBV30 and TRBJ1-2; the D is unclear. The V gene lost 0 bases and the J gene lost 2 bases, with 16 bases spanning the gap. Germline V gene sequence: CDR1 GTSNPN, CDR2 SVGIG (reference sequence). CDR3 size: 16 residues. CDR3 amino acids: CAWSVKTPQANYGYTF. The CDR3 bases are TGTGCCTGGAGTGTAAAGACACCGCAAGCCAACTATGGCTACACCTTC.

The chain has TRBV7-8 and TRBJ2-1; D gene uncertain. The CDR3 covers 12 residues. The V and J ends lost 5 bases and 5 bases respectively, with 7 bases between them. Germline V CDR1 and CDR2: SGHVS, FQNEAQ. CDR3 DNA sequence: TGTGCCAGCAGCCTCCGGGACAATGAGCAGTTCTTC. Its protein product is CASSLRDNEQFF.

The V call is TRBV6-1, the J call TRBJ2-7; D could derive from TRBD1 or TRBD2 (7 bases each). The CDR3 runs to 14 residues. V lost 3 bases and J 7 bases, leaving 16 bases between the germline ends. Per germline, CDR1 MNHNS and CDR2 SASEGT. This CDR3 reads CASSEGRGRGEQYF. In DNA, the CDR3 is TGTGCCAGCAGTGAGGGCAGGGGGAGGGGGGAGCAGTACTTC.

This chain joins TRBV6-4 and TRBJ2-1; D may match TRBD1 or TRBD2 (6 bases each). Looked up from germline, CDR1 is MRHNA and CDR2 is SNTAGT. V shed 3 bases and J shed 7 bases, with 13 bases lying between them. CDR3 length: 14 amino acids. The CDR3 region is CASSEAVGGNEQFF. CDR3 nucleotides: TGTGCCAGCAGTGAAGCGGTAGGGGGGAATGAGCAGTTCTTC.

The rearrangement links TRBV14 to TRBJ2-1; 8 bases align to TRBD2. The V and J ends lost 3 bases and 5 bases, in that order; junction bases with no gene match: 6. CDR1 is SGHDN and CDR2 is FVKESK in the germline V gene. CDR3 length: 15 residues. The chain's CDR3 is CASSQFSGANNEQFF. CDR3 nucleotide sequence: TGTGCCAGCAGCCAGTTTAGCGGGGCTAACAATGAGCAGTTCTTC.

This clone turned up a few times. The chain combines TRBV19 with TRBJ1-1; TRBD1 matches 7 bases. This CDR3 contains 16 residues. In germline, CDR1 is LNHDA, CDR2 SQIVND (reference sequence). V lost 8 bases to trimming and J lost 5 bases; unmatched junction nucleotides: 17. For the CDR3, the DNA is TGTGCCAGTCAGAGGACAGGCGGGGGGATCAGTACTGAAGCTTTCTTT. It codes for CASQRTGGGISTEAFF.

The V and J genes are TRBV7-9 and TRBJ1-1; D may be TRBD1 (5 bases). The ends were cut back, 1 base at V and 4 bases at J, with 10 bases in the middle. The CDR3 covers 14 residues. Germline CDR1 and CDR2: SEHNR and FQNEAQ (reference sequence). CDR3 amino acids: CASSLVQGGTEAFF. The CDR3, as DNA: TGTGCCAGCAGCTTAGTCCAGGGCGGCACTGAAGCTTTCTTT. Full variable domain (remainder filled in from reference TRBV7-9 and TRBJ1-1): DTGVSQNPRHKITKRGQNVTFRCDPISEHNRLYWYRQTLGQGPEFLTYFQNEAQLEKSRLLSDRFSAERPKGSFSTLEIQRTEQGDSAMYLCASSLVQGGTEAFFGQGTRLTVV.

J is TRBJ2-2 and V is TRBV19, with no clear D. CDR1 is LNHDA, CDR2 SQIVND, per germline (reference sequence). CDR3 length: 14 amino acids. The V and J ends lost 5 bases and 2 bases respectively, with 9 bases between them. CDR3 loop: CASSLRPNTGELFF. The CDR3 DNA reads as TGTGCCAGTAGTCTAAGACCCAACACCGGGGAGCTGTTTTTT. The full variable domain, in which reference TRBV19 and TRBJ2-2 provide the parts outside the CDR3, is DGGITQSPKYLFRKEGQNVTLSCEQNLNHDAMYWYRQDPGQGLRLIYYSQIVNDFQKGDIAEGYSVSREKKESFPLTVTSAQKNPTAFYLCASSLRPNTGELFFGEGSRLTVL.

The CDR3: CASSLSVRDGYTF. The CDR3 coding sequence is TGTGCCAGCAGTTTATCGGTCAGGGATGGCTACACCTTC. The J gene is TRBJ1-2, the V gene TRBV27; D may be TRBD1 (5 bases). Per the germline V gene, CDR1 is MNHEY and CDR2 is SMNVEV (reference sequence). The CDR3 is 13 residues long. Trimming took off 0 bases at V and 6 bases at J, with 8 bases between the two ends.